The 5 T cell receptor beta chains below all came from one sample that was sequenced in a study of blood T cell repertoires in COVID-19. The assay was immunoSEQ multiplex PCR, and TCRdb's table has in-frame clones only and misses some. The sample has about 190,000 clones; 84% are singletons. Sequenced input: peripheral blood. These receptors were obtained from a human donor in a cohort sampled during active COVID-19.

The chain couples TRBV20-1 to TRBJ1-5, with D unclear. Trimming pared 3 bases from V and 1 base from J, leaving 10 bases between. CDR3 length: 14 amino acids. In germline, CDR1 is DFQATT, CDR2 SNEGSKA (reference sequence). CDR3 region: CSASSGSSNQPQHF. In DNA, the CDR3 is TGCAGTGCTAGTAGCGGGTCCAGCAATCAGCCCCAGCATTTT.

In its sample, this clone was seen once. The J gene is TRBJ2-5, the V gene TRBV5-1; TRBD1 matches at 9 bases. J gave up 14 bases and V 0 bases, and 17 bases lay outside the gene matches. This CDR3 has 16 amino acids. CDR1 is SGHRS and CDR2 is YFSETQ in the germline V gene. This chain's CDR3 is CASSLGQGGVSAEPYF. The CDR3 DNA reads TGCGCCAGCAGCTTGGGACAGGGGGGTGTTTCGGCCGAGCCTTACTTC.

CDR3 amino acids: CASSTGGSSVYTF. CDR3 in DNA: TGTGCCAGCAGTACAGGGGGTTCGTCTGTCTACACCTTC. V and J are TRBV6-5 and TRBJ1-2; TRBD1 agrees at 8 bases. The germline CDR1 and CDR2 sequences are MNHEY and SVGAGI. CDR3 length: 13 residues. V dropped 5 bases and J dropped 10; count of bases not matched to a gene: 9.

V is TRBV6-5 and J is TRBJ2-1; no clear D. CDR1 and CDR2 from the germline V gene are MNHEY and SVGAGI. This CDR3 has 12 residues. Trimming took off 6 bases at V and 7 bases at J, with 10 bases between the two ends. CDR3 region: CASSPLGNEQFF. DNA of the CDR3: TGTGCCAGCAGCCCGCTAGGAAATGAGCAGTTCTTC.

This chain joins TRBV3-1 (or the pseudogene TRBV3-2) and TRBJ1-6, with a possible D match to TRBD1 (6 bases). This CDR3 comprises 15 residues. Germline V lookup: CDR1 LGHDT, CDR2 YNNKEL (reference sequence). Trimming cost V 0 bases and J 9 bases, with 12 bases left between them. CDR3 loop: CASSQDSGQTSPLHF. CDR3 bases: TGTGCCAGCAGCCAAGATTCTGGACAGACTTCACCCCTCCACTTT.